The next 4 T cell receptor beta chains were all read from a single sample in a study of T-cell reconstitution after alpha-beta-depleted transplantation in children. Construction of the TCRbeta library involved unique molecular identifiers. TCRdb re-called the PCR reads through MiXCR, storing one row per CDR3 protein. The sample carries hundreds of thousands of distinct CDR3 sequences, over 9.5% recorded once. The source was PBMCs, collected before TCRalphabeta/CD19-depleted stem cell transplant. These receptors came from a child aged 2 to 10 with inherited bone marrow failure, due to receive a stem cell transplant.

The rearrangement links TRBV7-9 to TRBJ2-3, with 7 nucleotides matching TRBD1. Per the germline V gene, CDR1 is SEHNR and CDR2 is FQNEAQ (reference sequence). The CDR3 covers 14 residues. Unmatched junction bases numbered 14, after V lost 7 bases and J lost 10 bases. In nucleotides, the CDR3 is TGTGCCAGCACCTGGGACAGCGGATCTCGGGCGCAGTATTTT. Its translation: CASTWDSGSRAQYF.

This clonotype was detected ten times or more. V gene TRBV11-2 combines with J gene TRBJ2-7; no definite D call. Trimming removed 4 bases from V and 2 bases from J, with 12 bases in between. Germline-derived CDR1 and CDR2 are SGHAT and FQNNGV. The CDR3 sequence is 14 residues long. The CDR3 DNA reads as TGTGCCAGCAGCTCCCTCAATTACGCCTACGAGCAGTACTTC. Amino acid sequence: CASSSLNYAYEQYF.

This clonotype appeared a few times. The rearrangement links TRBV10-3 to TRBJ2-5; D not resolved. Germline CDR1 and CDR2: ENHRY and SYGVKD. The CDR3 has 15 amino acids. V was shortened by 0 bases and J by 2 bases, with 10 bases between the two germline ends. The CDR3 coding sequence is TGTGCCATCAGTGAGTCAGGCGCCACACAAGAGACCCAGTACTTC. Its protein product is CAISESGATQETQYF.

This clonotype was observed at least ten times. This chain connects TRBV10-3 to TRBJ2-3; D is ambiguous. The V gene's germline CDR1 is ENHRY and CDR2 SYGVKD. The CDR3 is made up of 16 amino acids. V was pared by 4 bases and J by 0 bases, with 14 bases between. In DNA form, the CDR3 reads TGTGCCATCAGTGCTTTTTTGATGGGAAGCACAGATACGCAGTATTTT. Its translation is CAISAFLMGSTDTQYF.